This T cell receptor beta chain was documented in a study of control samples from healthy donors and cancer patients. Measured with immunoSEQ multiplex PCR; TCRdb has only the in-frame clones, and not every one. The sample lists 160,000 or so clones, roughly 94% occurring once. This CDR3 is built from 14 residues. Germline-derived CDR1 and CDR2 are MNHEY and SMNVEV (reference sequence). The V segment lost 5 bases and the J segment 7 bases; nucleotides outside the gene matches: 8. The sample consisted of PBMCs. The chain employs TRBV27 and TRBJ1-2; 9 bases are shared with TRBD1. This clonotype was obtained from a man aged 55 to 70 with colorectal cancer. DNA for the CDR3: TGTGCCAGCAGTGGGGGACAGGGTCCGTCTGGCTACACCTTC. Translating it yields CASSGGQGPSGYTF.